This T cell receptor (beta chain) comes out of a study of blood T cell repertoires in COVID-19. Looking at the study overall: Donors in the United States, Italy and Spain gave samples during acute or convalescent COVID-19.

CDR1 is DFQATT, CDR2 SNEGSKA, per germline (reference sequence). This CDR3 has 11 residues. Trimming cost V 8 bases and J 6 bases, with 11 bases left between them. In the source study's methods: Estimation of nucleated cell counts was performed using reference gene primer amplification. Sequencing used immunoSEQ multiplex PCR; TCRdb keeps in-frame clones, though not all of them. V and J calls and clone size are given by that table; D and trimming were obtained from the DNA. The repertoire has roughly 500,000 clones, 70% to 90% of them found once; the top ten carry approximately 2.9%. Material for sequencing was peripheral blood. This chain connects TRBV20-1 to TRBJ2-1; D unresolved. The clonotype originates from a human donor in a cohort sampled during active COVID-19. CDR3 sequence (DNA): TGCAGTCCAGTTGGGCTCAATGAGCAGTTCTTC. As protein: CSPVGLNEQFF.